This TCR beta chain was observed in a study of shared clonotypes between healthy human individuals. Findings of the study overall: Between four donors, naive CD4 clonotypes were shared at a level of about 5%. The generation probabilities recorded for non-shared clonotypes fell below those of clonotypes shared by all four donors.

This clone was picked up one time. What it recognizes is unknown. Other DNA sequences of this sample code for an identical CDR3. Those who donated, Caucasian adults without exception, all lived in Nashville, Tennessee. Libraries were prepared by immunoSEQ multiplex PCR; TCRdb keeps only in-frame clonotypes and omits some of them. The sample has roughly 2.4 million clones; under 97% are singletons. The sequenced material came from naive CD4+ T cells sorted from blood. The subset: CD45RA+ positively selected. The clonotype originates from a man younger than 35 in good health.

The CDR3 bases are TGTGCCAGCAGCTTAGCAGGTCTCTACGAGCAGTACTTC. Translation gives CASSLAGLYEQYF. This rearrangement joins TRBV7-9 to TRBJ2-7; D gene uncertain. V lost 0 bases to trimming and J lost 3 bases, with 6 bases between them. CDR1 and CDR2 from the germline V gene are SEHNR and FQNEAQ (reference sequence). The CDR3 has 13 amino acids.